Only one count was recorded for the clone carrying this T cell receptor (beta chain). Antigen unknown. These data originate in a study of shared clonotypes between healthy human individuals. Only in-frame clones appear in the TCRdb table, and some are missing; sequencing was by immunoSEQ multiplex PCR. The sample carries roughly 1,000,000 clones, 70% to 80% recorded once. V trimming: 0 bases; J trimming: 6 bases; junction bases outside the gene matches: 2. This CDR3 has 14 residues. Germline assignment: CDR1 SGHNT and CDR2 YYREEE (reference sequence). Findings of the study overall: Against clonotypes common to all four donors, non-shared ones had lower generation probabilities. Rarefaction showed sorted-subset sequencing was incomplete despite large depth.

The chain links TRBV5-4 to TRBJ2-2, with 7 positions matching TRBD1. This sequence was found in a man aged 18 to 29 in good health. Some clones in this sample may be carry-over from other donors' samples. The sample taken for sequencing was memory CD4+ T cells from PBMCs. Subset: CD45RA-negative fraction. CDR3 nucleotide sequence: TGTGCCAGCAGCTTGGACAGGGGCCCCGGGGAGCTGTTTTTT. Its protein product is CASSLDRGPGELFF.